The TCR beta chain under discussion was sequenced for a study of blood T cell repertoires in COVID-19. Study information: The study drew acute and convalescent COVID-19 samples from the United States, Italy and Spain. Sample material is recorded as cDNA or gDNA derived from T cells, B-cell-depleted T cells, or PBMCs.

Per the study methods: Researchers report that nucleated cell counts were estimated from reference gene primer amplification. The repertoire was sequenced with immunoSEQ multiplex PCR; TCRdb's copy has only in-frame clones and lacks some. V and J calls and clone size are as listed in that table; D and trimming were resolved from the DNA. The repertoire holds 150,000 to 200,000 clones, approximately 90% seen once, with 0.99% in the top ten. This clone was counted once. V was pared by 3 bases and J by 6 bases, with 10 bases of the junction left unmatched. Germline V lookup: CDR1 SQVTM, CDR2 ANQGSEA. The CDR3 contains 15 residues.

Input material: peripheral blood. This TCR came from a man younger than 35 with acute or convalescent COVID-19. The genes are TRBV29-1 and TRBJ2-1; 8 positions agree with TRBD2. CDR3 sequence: CSVDPPGGRRNEQFF. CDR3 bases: TGCAGCGTTGATCCCCCGGGGGGGCGTCGCAATGAGCAGTTCTTC.